The 24 T cell receptor beta chains below were found in one sample sequenced in a study of spatial heterogeneity in lung cancer. Time point noted: blood at routine non-recurrence follow-up after resection. One entry per CDR3 protein, called by TCRdb with MiXCR from the 5' RACE reads. In the table there are roughly 15,000 distinct CDR3 sequences, roughly 6.3% of which are singletons. This specimen was PBMCs, taken at follow-up. The receptors come from a male donor with early-stage non-small cell lung cancer.

By frequency in the sample, this clonotype is large. The CDR3, as DNA: TGTGCCAGCAGCGAAGGGGGGGCAGATACGCAGTATTTT. As protein: CASSEGGADTQYF. The chain combines TRBV7-7 with TRBJ2-3, with D perhaps matching TRBD2 (7 bases). The CDR3 totals 13 residues. Germline V gene data show CDR1 as SSHAT and CDR2 as FNYEAQ (reference sequence). The V end lost 5 bases, the J end lost 4 bases, and 10 bases lay between the germline ends.

This clonotype was observed at least ten times. The rearrangement joins TRBV2 to TRBJ2-2, with TRBD2 as a possible D gene (5 bases). Germline assignment: CDR1 SNHLY and CDR2 FYNNEI. V dropped 5 bases and J dropped 1 base, with 11 bases sitting between them. CDR3 length: 15 residues. DNA for the CDR3: TGTGCCAGCAGTAAAATACTAGGGAACACCGGGGAGCTGTTTTTT. Amino acid sequence: CASSKILGNTGELFF.

V and J are TRBV3-1 and TRBJ1-1; D gene ambiguous. CDR1 and CDR2 from the germline V gene are LGHDT and YNNKEL (reference sequence). Trimming left V 3 bases short and J 0 bases short, with 5 bases between. The CDR3 has 13 residues. This CDR3 is CASSHLVNTEAFF. The CDR3, as DNA: TGTGCCAGCAGCCATTTAGTGAACACTGAAGCTTTCTTT.

This clonotype was counted many times. The chain combines TRBV19 with TRBJ1-5; D is ambiguous. Germline-derived CDR1 and CDR2 are LNHDA and SQIVND (reference sequence). The CDR3 consists of 13 residues. Trimming took off 8 bases at V and 4 bases at J, with 12 bases between the two ends. The CDR3 DNA follows: TGTGCCAGTGCCCAGGATTTGAATCAGCCCCAGCATTTT. Amino acid sequence: CASAQDLNQPQHF.

This clonotype was observed at least ten times. J is TRBJ2-7 and V is TRBV7-8; D may match TRBD1 or TRBD2 (5 bases each). V was trimmed by 5 bases and J by 0 bases, leaving 17 bases between them. The CDR3 runs to 16 residues. CDR1 is SGHVS and CDR2 is FQNEAQ in the germline V gene. The CDR3 coding sequence is TGTGCCAGCAGCCCCACCGGGGCCTCTGACTCCTACGAGCAGTACTTC. It encodes CASSPTGASDSYEQYF.

The chain has TRBV12-3 or TRBV12-4 and TRBJ2-1; D remains unclear. The V end lost 1 base, the J end lost 11 bases, and 6 bases lay between the germline ends. The CDR3 is 11 amino acids. CDR3 coding DNA: TGTGCCAGCAGTTTAGGCAGGCAGCAGTTCTTC. It codes for CASSLGRQQFF.

This clonotype was picked up many times. The chain uses TRBV27 and TRBJ2-5, with 9 bases identical to TRBD2. The CDR3 sequence is 15 residues long. Germline CDR1 is MNHEY and CDR2 is SMNVEV (reference sequence). The V and J ends lost 1 base and 5 bases, in that order; junction bases with no gene match: 5. The CDR3 DNA sequence: TGTGCCAGCAGTTTATATAGGACTAGCGCCGAGACCCAGTACTTC. Protein: CASSLYRTSAETQYF.

This clonotype was counted many times. The chain recombines TRBV2 with TRBJ2-1; D possibly uses TRBD1 or TRBD2 (5 bases each). The CDR3 consists of 14 residues. CDR1 and CDR2 from the germline V gene are SNHLY and FYNNEI. The V end lost 8 bases, the J end lost 1 base, and 12 bases lay between the germline ends. The CDR3 here is CASLFEGSYNEQFF. CDR3 nucleotides: TGTGCCAGCCTCTTCGAGGGGTCCTACAATGAGCAGTTCTTC.

This sequence joins TRBV20-1 and TRBJ2-7; 10 nucleotides line up with TRBD2. The trim removed 7 bases at V and 0 bases at J, leaving 3 bases unmatched. This CDR3 spans 13 amino acids. The germline V gene has CDR1 DFQATT and CDR2 SNEGSKA (reference sequence). CDR3 bases: TGCAGTGGGGCTAGCGGGAGCTCCTACGAGCAGTACTTC. Its translation is CSGASGSSYEQYF.

The V gene is TRBV28, the J gene TRBJ2-7; weak D call: TRBD2 (5 bases). CDR3 length equals 14 residues. V lost 3 bases to trimming and J lost 0 bases, with 9 bases between them. Germline values: CDR1 MDHEN, CDR2 SYDVKM. The CDR3 nucleotides read TGTGCCAGCAGTTTTGGTGGGAGCTCCTACGAGCAGTACTTC. This codes for CASSFGGSSYEQYF.

The sample holds many counts of this clonotype. V usage is TRBV21-1 and J usage is TRBJ2-2; the D call TRBD2 from the table was never checked on the DNA. TRBV21-1 counts as a pseudogene. The CDR3 consists of 16 residues. The CDR3 nucleotides are TGTGCCAGCACCAATAGGAGGGAGGCGGTCACCGGGGAGCTGTTTTTT. Translation gives CASTNRREAVTGELFF.

This clonotype was recorded many times. The V call is TRBV6-6, the J call TRBJ1-4, with TRBD1 matching over 7 bases. Unmatched junction bases numbered 9, after V lost 5 bases and J lost 6 bases. This CDR3 comprises 15 residues. The germline V gene encodes CDR1 MNHNY and CDR2 SVGAGI (reference sequence). CDR3 DNA sequence: TGTGCCAGCAGTCGCCCGGGCACAGGGGATGAAAAACTGTTTTTT. Translation gives CASSRPGTGDEKLFF.

At least ten counts were recorded for this clonotype. The chain combines TRBV10-3 with TRBJ2-2; D gene unclear. Trimming left V 8 bases short and J 5 bases short, with 12 bases between. The CDR3 loop spans 13 amino acids. Looked up from germline, CDR1 is ENHRY and CDR2 is SYGVKD. The CDR3 region is CAIGLSATGELFF. The CDR3 nucleotides read TGTGCCATCGGCCTGTCCGCAACCGGGGAGCTGTTTTTT.

This clonotype was counted at least ten times. The chain carries TRBV7-6 and TRBJ2-3, with a tentative D call TRBD2 (7 bases). V was pared by 5 bases and J by 5 bases, with 17 bases between. Germline assignment: CDR1 SGHVS and CDR2 FNYEAQ. This CDR3 is built from 15 residues. CDR3 in DNA: TGTGCCAGCAGCCTAGGGGGAGGGCCGGGAGATACGCAGTATTTT. This encodes CASSLGGGPGDTQYF.

Turning to this clonotype: A read error is possible here, since a much larger clone lies one base away. The rearrangement uses TRBV11-2 and TRBJ1-2; 9 nucleotides align to TRBD1. Germline CDR1 and CDR2: SGHAT and FQNNGV. This CDR3 spans 16 amino acids. The CDR3 reads CASSLDPTGGNYGFTF. The CDR3, as DNA: TGTGCCAGCAGCTTAGATCCCACAGGGGGCAACTATGGCTTCACCTTC.

In this sample, this clonotype turned up many times. The chain links TRBV9 to TRBJ1-1, with D possibly matching TRBD1 (5 bases). CDR1 is SGDLS and CDR2 is YYNGEE in the germline V gene. V gave up 0 bases and J gave up 5 bases, with 11 bases separating them. This CDR3 is built from 14 residues. This chain's CDR3 is CASSVVGGETEAFF. In DNA, the CDR3 is TGTGCCAGCAGCGTAGTTGGGGGTGAGACTGAAGCTTTCTTT.

This clonotype has ten or more counts. The V call is TRBV25-1, the J call TRBJ2-1, with a weak D call TRBD2 (6 bases). This CDR3 is built from 19 residues. The V end lost 5 bases, the J end lost 5 bases, and 28 bases lay between the germline ends. Germline CDR1 reads MGHDK; CDR2 reads SYGVNS. This chain's CDR3 is CASSSLAVLLLYVDNEQFF. The CDR3 DNA reads as TGTGCCAGCAGTTCACTAGCCGTACTACTTTTATATGTCGACAATGAGCAGTTCTTC.

This clonotype was observed many times. This rearrangement joins TRBV6-2 or TRBV6-3 to TRBJ2-7, with TRBD2 matching over 8 bases. With 5 bases clipped from V and 0 bases from J, the junction kept 6 bases outside the gene matches. Germline CDR1 is MNHEY and CDR2 is SVGEGT. The CDR3 runs to 15 residues. The CDR3 nucleotides are TGTGCCAGCAGTCTGGACGGGAGGGGCTCCTACGAGCAGTACTTC. Its translation is CASSLDGRGSYEQYF.

This clonotype was observed many times. The chain recombines TRBV7-2 with TRBJ2-7; the match to TRBD2 covers 7 bases. CDR3 length: 14 amino acids. V shed 4 bases and J 3 bases; nucleotides not matched to a gene: 6. Germline V CDR1 and CDR2: SGHTA, FQGNSA. The CDR3 region has the DNA TGTGCCAGCAGCTCCGCTAGCGGCGTCTACGAGCAGTACTTC. Its translation is CASSSASGVYEQYF.

This clonotype was recorded many times. This CDR3 is CASTGAGTGEYNEQFF. For the CDR3, the DNA is TGTGCCAGCACCGGGGCCGGGACAGGCGAATACAATGAGCAGTTCTTC. V gene TRBV28 combines with J gene TRBJ2-1; 8 bases line up with TRBD1. Looked up from germline, CDR1 is MDHEN and CDR2 is SYDVKM. J was trimmed by 4 bases and V by 7 bases; bases with no gene match: 12. CDR3 length equals 16 residues.

This clonotype was observed at least ten times. This chain connects TRBV11-2 to TRBJ2-1, with 8 nucleotides matching TRBD1. The V segment lost 7 bases and the J segment 1 base; nucleotides outside the gene matches: 9. The CDR3 is 16 amino acids. Germline V gene sequence: CDR1 SGHAT, CDR2 FQNNGV. CDR3: CASISWTGRSYNEQFF. As DNA, the CDR3 is TGTGCCAGCATCAGTTGGACAGGGCGATCCTACAATGAGCAGTTCTTC.

This clonotype has a handful of counts. V gene TRBV7-9 combines with J gene TRBJ2-7; no definite D call. The germline V gene encodes CDR1 SEHNR and CDR2 FQNEAQ (reference sequence). CDR3 length: 14 amino acids. The ends were cut back, 3 bases at V and 1 base at J, with 10 bases in the middle. CDR3 DNA sequence: TGTGCCAGCAGCTTTCACGCCAGTTCCTACGAGCAGTACTTC. It specifies CASSFHASSYEQYF.

This clonotype is judged medium-sized (0.01 to 0.1%). The chain recombines TRBV3-1 with TRBJ2-7; 9 positions agree with TRBD1. The CDR3 is 15 residues long. Unmatched junction bases numbered 7, after V lost 1 base and J lost 6 bases. Germline V gene sequence: CDR1 LGHDT, CDR2 YNNKEL (reference sequence). The CDR3 DNA reads TGTGCCAGCAGCCAAGCGACGACAGGGGGAGGCGAGCAGTACTTC. It codes for CASSQATTGGGEQYF.

This clonotype was recorded at least ten times. The chain joins TRBV7-2 to TRBJ2-7; 9 bases agree with TRBD2. Trimming removed 5 bases from V and 0 bases from J; junction bases left unmatched: 2. Germline CDR1 and CDR2: SGHTA and FQGNSA. CDR3 length: 14 amino acids. The CDR3 sequence: CASSSGGSSYEQYF. For the CDR3, the DNA is TGTGCCAGCAGCAGCGGGGGGAGCTCCTACGAGCAGTACTTC.